This is a list of T cell receptor beta chains from one sample in a study of blood T cell repertoires in COVID-19. Generated by immunoSEQ multiplex PCR, the TCRdb table keeps only in-frame clones and is missing some. This table holds about 200,000 clones, 89% found once. What was sequenced was PBMCs or T cells enriched from blood (not recorded which). The source of these receptors is a woman aged 25 to 39 with acute COVID-19. CDR3s include the opening cysteine and the closing phenylalanine or tryptophan. A D gene is named only where the DNA matches it firmly. The size of a clone is reported for some rows only, either as once, few or many, or as a class for expanded clones.

D	size	V	J	DNA	CDR3
NA	once	TRBV6-5	TRBJ2-7	TGTGCCAGCACCACACTAGGGAGTCCTTCTAACTTC	CASTTLGSPSNF
NA	few	TRBV2	TRBJ2-7	TGTGCCAGCAGTGAACCAGGGAACGAGCAGTACTTC	CASSEPGNEQYF
NA	NA	TRBV15	TRBJ1-2	TGTGCCACCAGCATTGGGGTGGGGGGCTATGGCTACACCTTC	CATSIGVGGYGYTF
TRBD1	NA	TRBV6-5	TRBJ2-7	TGTGCCAGCCACCTCCTACAGGGGATGGTGTACGAGCAGTACTTC	CASHLLQGMVYEQYF
TRBD2	NA	TRBV9	TRBJ2-2	TGTGCCAGCAGCCCCAGGGAGGGGAGAAACACCGGGGAGCTGTTTTTT	CASSPREGRNTGELFF
TRBD1	NA	TRBV5-1	TRBJ1-4	TGCGCCAGCAGCCGGACGGGACAGGAAGGAGAAAAACTGTTTTTT	CASSRTGQEGEKLFF
TRBD1	NA	TRBV18	TRBJ2-7	TGTGCCAGCTCACCATTATGGGACAGGGGCTACGAGCAGTACTTC	CASSPLWDRGYEQYF
NA	once	TRBV9	TRBJ2-3	TGTGCCAGCAGCGTAGGCTCGAACGGGTTTGAAGATACGCAGTATTTT	CASSVGSNGFEDTQYF
TRBD2	NA	TRBV5-1	TRBJ2-7	TGCGCCAGCAGCTTGGTACTAGCGGCCACCTACGAGCAGTACTTC	CASSLVLAATYEQYF
TRBD1	NA	TRBV5-1	TRBJ2-7	TGCGCCAGCAGCCTAATACCGGGACAGGGGACGTACGAGCAGTACTTC	CASSLIPGQGTYEQYF
TRBD2	NA	TRBV5-1	TRBJ2-1	TGCGCCAGCAGCTCGCTAGCGGGGAGCTCCTACAATGAGCAGTTCTTC	CASSSLAGSSYNEQFF
NA	once	TRBV7-3	TRBJ1-4	TGTGCCAGCAGCTTAGGCGGGGCACTCGATGAAAAACTGTTTTTT	CASSLGGALDEKLFF
NA	NA	TRBV7-2	TRBJ1-1	TGTGCCAGCATCCTCCGGGTAGGGAACACTGAAGCTTTCTTT	CASILRVGNTEAFF
NA	few	TRBV28	TRBJ1-4	TGTGCCATCGGGGAGGGGGAAAAACTGTTTTTT	CAIGEGEKLFF
TRBD2	NA	TRBV2	TRBJ2-5	TGTGCCAGCATGGGCGGGGGGGCAGTGGAGACCCAGTACTTC	CASMGGGAVETQYF
NA	NA	TRBV10-3	TRBJ1-4	TGTGCCATCCCAAATGGGCCAGGGATTTCCGCAACTAATGAAAAACTGTTTTTT	CAIPNGPGISATNEKLFF
NA	NA	TRBV15	TRBJ2-5	TGTGCCACCAGCATCGAACTCAGGGGTTGGGAGACCCAGTACTTC	CATSIELRGWETQYF
TRBD2	NA	TRBV29-1	TRBJ2-3	TGCAGCGTTGACGGACTAGCGGGCACAGATACGCAGTATTTT	CSVDGLAGTDTQYF
TRBD2	NA	TRBV20-1	TRBJ2-7	TGCAGTGCTAGTTGGGGACTAGCGGGGATATACGAGCAGTACTTC	CSASWGLAGIYEQYF
TRBD2	NA	TRBV10-2	TRBJ2-1	TGCGCCAGCTGCACTAGCGGGGGGAGCAGCTCCTACAATGAGCAGTTCTTC	CASCTSGGSSSYNEQFF
NA	NA	TRBV5-5	TRBJ1-4	TGTGCCAGCAGCTTGGACAGGGACGAAAAACTGTTTTTT	CASSLDRDEKLFF
NA	once	TRBV5-1	TRBJ1-1	TGCGCCAGCAGCTGGACATCCTCGATGGGAAACACTGAAGCTTTCTTT	CASSWTSSMGNTEAFF
TRBD1	NA	TRBV4-1	TRBJ1-6	TGCGCCAGCAGCCAAGTAACAGGGGGTTCCTATAATTCACCCCTCCACTTT	CASSQVTGGSYNSPLHF
TRBD1	once	TRBV11-2	TRBJ1-1	TGTGCCAGCAGCCTCAGAACAGGGGGGGCTGAAGCTTTCTTT	CASSLRTGGAEAFF
TRBD1	NA	TRBV27	TRBJ1-1	TGTGCCAGCGGCGGGACAGTCAACACTGAAGCTTTCTTT	CASGGTVNTEAFF
NA	NA	TRBV18	TRBJ1-2	TGTGCCAGCTCCCCAGACAGACAATGGGGCTACACCTTC	CASSPDRQWGYTF
NA	few	TRBV5-6	TRBJ1-6	TGTGCCAGCAGCTTGGTGGATACAGGGTATTCACCCCTCCACTTT	CASSLVDTGYSPLHF
NA	NA	TRBV5-1	TRBJ2-2	TGCGCCAGCAGCTTGGCCAGGAGGTTGATCGGGGAGCTGTTTTTT	CASSLARRLIGELFF
TRBD2	medium-sized	TRBV7-2	TRBJ2-7	TGTGCCAGCAGCCTCGAAGGCGGGGGTTCGATGGGCGAGCAGTACTTC	CASSLEGGGSMGEQYF
TRBD1	NA	TRBV7-9	TRBJ1-1	TGTGCCAGCAGCTTAGCGGACAGGGGGCTTGACGCTTTCTTT	CASSLADRGLDAFF
NA	NA	TRBV7-2	TRBJ2-7	TGTGCCAGCAGCAACACGCGGGCCTCCTACGAGCAGTACTTC	CASSNTRASYEQYF
NA	once	TRBV18	TRBJ2-5	TGTGCCAGCTCACCCGGTCTAAGCGAGACCCAGTACTTC	CASSPGLSETQYF
NA	NA	TRBV18	TRBJ1-1	TGTGCCAGCTCACCAATACAGGGATCTGAAGCTTTCTTT	CASSPIQGSEAFF
NA	NA	TRBV7-9	TRBJ2-7	TGTGCCAGCAGCTCCCCGGTCAGCGGGTACGAGCAGTACTTC	CASSSPVSGYEQYF
NA	NA	TRBV6-4	TRBJ2-2	TGTGCCAGCAGTGAAACGACAGATAACACCGGGGAGCTGTTTTTT	CASSETTDNTGELFF
NA	NA	TRBV18	TRBJ1-5	TGTGCCAGCTCACACCGGGAAAGCAATCAGCCCCAGCATTTT	CASSHRESNQPQHF